This entry features one T cell receptor beta chain sequence. These data belong to a study of shared clonotypes between healthy human individuals. This CDR3 is 17 amino acids long. After removal of 2 bases from V and 0 bases from J, the junction contained 4 bases not matched to a gene. Germline CDR1 GTSNPN, CDR2 SVGIG (reference sequence). Several immunoSEQ 96-well plates shared each subset's DNA, each plate a replicate. Sorted-subset replicate PCR reactions contained around 220 ng DNA, corresponding to about 30,000 T cell genomes. In the original analysis: ImmunoSEQ supplied junction-only sequences lacking quality scores, so filtering was different. TCRdb keeps only in-frame clones here, not all; method: immunoSEQ multiplex PCR. V, J and clone size are those of that table, while D and trimming were read from the DNA. In the table there are 2 million to 2.5 million clones, approximately 90% of which are singletons.

Among the donors, all were Caucasian adults who lived in Nashville, Tennessee. This TCR derives from a man aged 18 to 29 in good health. Some clones in this sample may be carry-over from other donors' samples. The chain carries TRBV30 and TRBJ1-4; 12 bases fit TRBD1. Input material: naive CD4+ T cells from PBMCs. Subset noted: CD45RA+ positively selected. The CDR3 nucleotides read TGTGCCTGGAGTCCCGGGACAGGGGGCTCAACTAATGAAAAACTGTTTTTT. This codes for CAWSPGTGGSTNEKLFF.